The 5 T cell receptor beta chains presented below share a single source sample, sequenced in a study of spatial heterogeneity in lung cancer. General study points: One measure, the expanded intratumoral alpha and beta TCR count, tracked tumor mutation counts.

TCRdb used MiXCR to reprocess the 5' RACE reads, holding one entry per CDR3 protein. The sample shows 3,200 or so distinct CDR3 sequences, roughly 6% of them seen only once. Sample time point: sample taken at primary tumor resection. Their antigen targets remain unknown. The sequencing here drew on lung tumor tissue, taken at surgery. Receptors originate from a male donor with early-stage non-small cell lung cancer.

By sample fraction, this clonotype is medium-sized (0.01 to 0.1%). This chain joins TRBV7-2 and TRBJ2-5; 7 nucleotides align to TRBD2. This CDR3 has 14 residues. With 1 base clipped from V and 6 bases from J, the junction kept 5 bases outside the gene matches. The germline V gene has CDR1 SGHTA and CDR2 FQGNSA. In DNA, the CDR3 is TGTGCCAGCAGCTTAGGAGGGAGGGAAAAGACCCAGTACTTC. Protein: CASSLGGREKTQYF. Drawing the rest from reference TRBV7-2 and TRBJ2-5, the complete variable domain is GAGVSQSPSNKVTEKGKDVELRCDPISGHTALYWYRQSLGQGLEFLIYFQGNSAPDKSGLPSDRFSAERTGGSVSTLTIQRTQQEDSAVYLCASSLGGREKTQYFGPGTRLLVL.

By share of the sample, this clonotype is medium-sized. V and J are TRBV28 and TRBJ1-1, with D perhaps TRBD1 (5 bases). The CDR3 has 14 residues. CDR1 is MDHEN and CDR2 is SYDVKM in the germline V gene. V was cut by 3 bases and J by 5 bases, with 13 bases left in between. In DNA form, the CDR3 reads TGTGCCAGCAGTTTCCAGCCAGGGAGAACTGAAGCTTTCTTT. Translating gives CASSFQPGRTEAFF.

This clonotype is judged large. This chain joins TRBV11-2 and TRBJ2-7, with 11 positions matching TRBD2. This CDR3 contains 14 residues. Germline CDR1 reads SGHAT; CDR2 reads FQNNGV. J lost 8 bases, V lost 0 bases, and 3 bases had no gene match. CDR3 DNA sequence: TGTGCCAGCAGCTTAGAGGCTAGCGGGGGGAAGCAGTACTTC. This encodes CASSLEASGGKQYF. The complete variable domain, with remaining parts taken from reference TRBV11-2 and TRBJ2-7, reads EAGVAQSPRYKIIEKRQSVAFWCNPISGHATLYWYQQILGQGPKLLIQFQNNGVVDDSQLPKDRFSAERLKGVDSTLKIQPAKLEDSAVYLCASSLEASGGKQYFGPGTRLTVT.

By share of the sample, this clonotype is medium-sized. The J gene is TRBJ2-1, the V gene TRBV18, with 8 bases lining up with TRBD1. The length of the CDR3 is 15 residues. Unmatched junction bases numbered 11, after V lost 6 bases and J lost 7 bases. Germline loops: CDR1 KGHSH, CDR2 LQKENI. The CDR3 loop reads CASSLDRGPRNEQFF. The CDR3 DNA is TGTGCCAGCTCTCTCGACAGGGGCCCCCGGAATGAGCAGTTCTTC.

This clonotype turned up a few times. The V and J genes are TRBV15 and TRBJ2-3; the D is unclear. Germline-derived CDR1 and CDR2 are LNHNV and YYDKDF (reference sequence). The CDR3 extends over 15 amino acids. Trimming shortened V by 0 bases and J by 8 bases, and 15 bases separated the two germline ends. CDR3 protein: CATSRDPQLPSTQYF. The CDR3 DNA is TGTGCCACCAGCAGAGATCCCCAGCTGCCCAGTACGCAGTATTTT.